Shown below are 2 T cell receptor beta chains from a single sample sequenced in a study of human T cells and chemical hapten exposure. From the RACE reads, TCRdb called clonotypes with MiXCR, one entry per CDR3 protein. The sample lists 120,000 to 150,000 distinct CDR3 sequences; roughly 12% were seen once. The time point here: patch test 2, 6 weeks after DPC sensitization. Treatment meaning: therapeutic diphenylcyclopropenone sensitization with weekly scalp DPC. Sequences were derived from whole blood, sampled in connection with sensitization to the hapten diphenylcyclopropenone (DPC). The receptor source for this set is a woman in her forties or fifties with alopecia areata. Some clones in this sample may be carry-over from other donors' samples.

This chain links TRBV20-1 with TRBJ2-3, with TRBD2 matching over 9 bases. J gave up 3 bases and V 1 base, and 14 bases lay outside the gene matches. Per germline, CDR1 DFQATT and CDR2 SNEGSKA (reference sequence). The CDR3 extends over 18 amino acids. The CDR3 sequence: CSARAPNYRLAGTDTQYF. CDR3 nucleotides: TGCAGTGCTAGAGCCCCCAACTATAGGCTAGCGGGAACAGATACGCAGTATTTT.

The chain is built from TRBV7-2 and TRBJ2-7; 10 bases are shared with TRBD2. The germline gives CDR1 SGHTA, CDR2 FQGNSA. Germline trimming cut 2 bases from V and 7 bases from J; bases unmatched to any gene: 8. The CDR3 has 15 amino acids. Here the CDR3 DNA reads TGTGCCAGCAGCTTAAGTTCCCTAGCGGGAGATGAGCAGTACTTC. Translating gives CASSLSSLAGDEQYF.